Detailed here is one TCR beta chain. Its antigen is undetermined. The table came from immunoSEQ multiplex PCR; TCRdb's copy has only in-frame clones and leaves some out. The data hold tens of thousands of clones, with around 90% observed a single time. Samples with a second dose at about 4 or about 12 weeks were pooled together. This sample is drawn from a study of T cell responses to AZD1222 COVID-19 vaccine. General study findings and limits: Repertoire sampling occurred only after the peak T cell response.

This CDR3 contains 14 residues. The germline V and J ends were trimmed by 3 bases and 1 base, with 9 bases remaining between them. Germline values: CDR1 MGHDK, CDR2 SYGVNS. The receptor was isolated from an adult who received the AZD1222 COVID-19 vaccine. The sample in question was peripheral blood, obtained 28 days after the second AZD1222 dose. V usage is TRBV25-1 and J usage is TRBJ1-1; no definite D call. This CDR3 is CASSDRPKNTEAFF. The CDR3 nucleotides read TGTGCCAGCAGTGACCGACCGAAGAACACTGAAGCTTTCTTT.